One and the same sample provided the 15 T cell receptor beta chains below, sequenced in a study of T cells in Graves' hyperthyroidism and ophthalmopathy. TCR beta CDR3 region amplification was performed from RNA transcripts. During a first-round RT-PCR of the TCR CDR3, the HTBI primer set was used. Each CDR3 protein gets one entry after TCRdb re-called the multiplex PCR reads with MiXCR. The repertoire holds under 750,000 distinct CDR3 sequences, around 19% seen once, with 16% in the top ten. Material for sequencing was blood. The receptors originated from a woman aged 45 to 65 with Graves' hyperthyroidism that later progressed to Graves' ophthalmopathy.

The V call is TRBV29-1, the J call TRBJ1-1; D is unclear. CDR3 length: 12 amino acids. Per germline, CDR1 SQVTM and CDR2 ANQGSEA. V lost 5 bases and J lost 0, with 7 bases in between. The CDR3 DNA follows: TGCAGCGTTACGGGGATGAACACTGAAGCTTTCTTT. This translates into CSVTGMNTEAFF. The full variable domain, its missing parts supplied by reference TRBV29-1 and TRBJ1-1, is SAVISQKPSRDICQRGTSLTIQCQVDSQVTMMFWYRQQPGQSLTLIATANQGSEATYESGFVIDKFPISRPNLTFSTLTVSNMSPEDSSIYLCSVTGMNTEAFFGQGTRLTVV.

V gene TRBV12-3 or TRBV12-4 combines with J gene TRBJ2-5; 9 bases map to TRBD1. The CDR3 covers 16 residues. V lost 7 bases to trimming and J lost 5 bases; unmatched junction nucleotides: 14. The CDR3 DNA follows: TGTGCCAGCACCTCACTGACAGGGGGGGTATGGGAGACCCAGTACTTC. Translated: CASTSLTGGVWETQYF.

As to this clonotype: This may arise from a read error, as a much more abundant clone is one base away. The DNA for the CDR3 is TGCGCCAGCAGCCCTCTTCCTAGCGGCAACACAGATACGCAGTATTTT. Its protein product is CASSPLPSGNTDTQYF. The chain recombines TRBV5-1 with TRBJ2-3, with 7 bases that match TRBD2. The CDR3 has 16 residues. V gave up 4 bases and J gave up 2 bases; unmatched junction bases: 10. From germline, CDR1 is SGHRS and CDR2 YFSETQ.

As concerns this clonotype: One end of the junction is discordant with germline, which a read error may explain. The chain has TRBV12-3 or TRBV12-4 and TRBJ2-5, with D perhaps TRBD1 (6 bases). The CDR3 has 15 amino acids. CDR3 sequence reads: CASSSNAGTRGVRDF. DNA for the CDR3: TGTGCCAGCAGTTCAAACGCCGGGACAAGGGGAGTAAGGGACTTC.

This clonotype has only a few counts. This sequence joins TRBV6-2 or TRBV6-3 and TRBJ2-1, with 11 bases identical to TRBD2. Unmatched junction bases numbered 5, after V lost 2 bases and J lost 5 bases. The germline V gene has CDR1 MNHEY and CDR2 SVGEGT. The CDR3 has 16 residues. CDR3: CASSYKGLAVNNEQFF. The DNA of the CDR3 is TGTGCCAGCAGTTACAAGGGACTAGCGGTAAACAATGAGCAGTTCTTC.

This clonotype appeared many times. The rearrangement links TRBV12-5 to TRBJ2-3; TRBD2 is a possible D gene (6 bases). Germline CDR1 is LGHNT and CDR2 is FRNRAP. Trimming removed 6 bases at V and 5 bases at J, with 9 bases between. The CDR3 is made up of 12 amino acids. The CDR3 DNA follows: TGTGCTAGTGGGCCCGGGGGAGATACGCAGTATTTT. Amino acids: CASGPGGDTQYF.

This clonotype was found a few times. The genes are TRBV6-1 and TRBJ2-4; 8 nucleotides line up with TRBD2. Looked up from germline, CDR1 is MNHNS and CDR2 is SASEGT. The CDR3 consists of 15 residues. V was clipped by 7 bases and J by 9 bases; unmatched bases: 14. CDR3: CASTPGLAENVIQYF. The CDR3 DNA is TGTGCCAGCACTCCCGGACTAGCAGAGAATGTCATTCAGTACTTC.

The CDR3 region is CASRPDRNSNQPQHF. The DNA for the CDR3 is TGTGCCAGCAGACCCGACAGAAATAGCAATCAGCCCCAGCATTTT. The rearrangement links TRBV7-2 to TRBJ1-5; a weak D match, TRBD1 (5 bases). V was cut by 6 bases and J by 0 bases, with 12 bases left in between. This CDR3 is 15 amino acids long. Germline CDR1 is SGHTA and CDR2 is FQGNSA.

Note on this clonotype: A read error may be the cause here, since a much bigger clone is one base away. The chain carries TRBV12-3 or TRBV12-4 and TRBJ1-2; 9 nucleotides agree with TRBD1. The length of the CDR3 is 15 residues. The CDR3 DNA is TGTGCCAGCAGACGGACAGGGGTTGGAAACTATGACTACACCTTC. Translating it yields CASRRTGVGNYDYTF.

The J gene is TRBJ2-1, the V gene TRBV20-1; 8 nucleotides agree with TRBD2. Germline assignment: CDR1 DFQATT and CDR2 SNEGSKA (reference sequence). The J segment lost 7 bases and the V segment lost 5 bases, leaving 13 bases of the junction unmatched. This CDR3 comprises 15 residues. The CDR3 bases are TGCAGTGCTCACCTTAGCGGGGAGAATCAAAATGAGCAGTTCTTC. Encoded protein: CSAHLSGENQNEQFF.

This clonotype was recorded a few times. The chain has TRBV6-1 and TRBJ1-1; D is undetermined. Germline CDR1 MNHNS, CDR2 SASEGT. The V and J ends lost 7 bases and 0 bases respectively, with 12 bases between them. The CDR3 totals 14 residues. The CDR3 DNA follows: TGTGCCAGCACTCACGGTGGGCTGAACACTGAAGCTTTCTTT. This encodes CASTHGGLNTEAFF.

Comments on this clonotype: A much bigger clone sits one base away, suggesting this may be a read error. The chain couples TRBV12-3 or TRBV12-4 to TRBJ1-1; no clear D gene. The CDR3 runs 14 residues. Deletions cut 7 bases from V and 1 base from J, with 13 bases between. The CDR3 spells CASTMTSQNTEAFF. In DNA, the CDR3 is TGTGCCAGCACCATGACAAGCCAGAACACTGAAGCTTTCTTT.

Many counts were recorded for this clonotype. The V gene is TRBV24-1, the J gene TRBJ2-3, with 13 positions matching TRBD2. The CDR3 sequence is 18 residues long. Germline assignment: CDR1 KGHDR and CDR2 SFDVKD. The trim removed 2 bases at V and 2 bases at J, leaving 6 bases unmatched. This chain's CDR3 is CATSDWTSGGSYTDTQYF. CDR3 DNA: TGTGCCACCAGTGATTGGACTAGCGGGGGCTCTTACACAGATACGCAGTATTTT.

The chain combines TRBV19 with TRBJ2-1; 10 nucleotides agree with TRBD1. CDR3 length: 15 amino acids. V lost 3 bases, J lost 4 bases, and 3 bases stayed unmatched. Germline-derived CDR1 and CDR2 are LNHDA and SQIVND (reference sequence). CDR3 DNA: TGTGCCAGTAGTATCGGGACAGGGGATTACAATGAGCAGTTCTTC. Its translation: CASSIGTGDYNEQFF.

This clonotype was recorded at least ten times. The chain employs TRBV30 and TRBJ1-3; no reliable D call. The CDR3 runs to 14 residues. Germline CDR1 GTSNPN, CDR2 SVGIG (reference sequence). Trimming shortened V by 5 bases and J by 1 base, and 12 bases separated the two germline ends. The CDR3 here is CAWGAFGSGNTIYF. The CDR3 nucleotides read TGTGCCTGGGGTGCCTTCGGATCTGGAAACACCATATATTTT.